This T cell receptor beta chain was sequenced in a study of identical twins. This clonotype was detected only once. Antigen unknown. A single record per CDR3 protein comes from TCRdb applying MiXCR to the 5' RACE reads. The sample includes some 790,000 distinct CDR3 sequences, 15% to 20% of them seen just once. Study-level points and caveats: The study found weaker excess twin sharing in beta out-of-frame sequences. Out-of-frame sharing of TCR alpha in monozygotic twins was underestimated by models.

The ends were cut back, 1 base at V and 1 base at J, with 7 bases in the middle. CDR1 and CDR2 (germline): LGHDT, YNNKEL (reference sequence). The CDR3 has 14 amino acids. These data also featured in a second study, about T cells expressing NK-cell markers. That study adds: It was from sorted CD3+CD56+NKG2C+, CD3+CD56+NKG2C- and CD3+CD56-NKG2C+ T cells that TCR beta repertoires came.

The V and J genes are TRBV3-1 and TRBJ1-1; D gene ambiguous. The sequence came from a woman between 18 and 29 years old in good health. Sequencing input: PBMCs. In nucleotides, the CDR3 is TGTGCCAGCAGCCAAGTTATGGGGAACACTGAAGCTTTCTTT. Residues: CASSQVMGNTEAFF. Using reference TRBV3-1 and TRBJ1-1 for the parts outside the CDR3, the full variable domain is DTAVSQTPKYLVTQMGNDKSIKCEQNLGHDTMYWYKQDSKKFLKIMFSYNNKELIINETVPNRFSPKSPDKAHLNLHINSLELGDSAVYFCASSQVMGNTEAFFGQGTRLTVV.